Described below is a single T cell receptor beta chain sequence and its context. The antigen is undetermined. Then a second PCR, running roughly 7 to 11 cycles, was carried out with a sample-barcoded 5' primer and a J-beta primer mix. TCRdb re-called the 5' RACE reads through MiXCR, storing one row per CDR3 protein. The table includes approximately 800,000 distinct CDR3 sequences, 55% to 70% detected once. Around 10 milliliters of peripheral blood were drawn from each donor. They isolated at least 6 million PBMCs from each sample. Total RNA was isolated from each sample in quantities of at least 6 micrograms. This sample is drawn from a study of blood T cells in healthy people across ages. Notes on the study in general: Among T cells, TCR beta diversity per million cells dropped roughly linearly as age rose.

Germline CDR1 is SGHNT and CDR2 is YYREEE (reference sequence). The CDR3 spans 15 residues. The germline V and J ends were trimmed by 4 bases and 0 bases, with 13 bases remaining between them. The V and J genes are TRBV5-4 and TRBJ2-5; either TRBD1 or TRBD2 may fit D (5 bases each). This clonotype was sampled from a man in his thirties or forties in good health. Material: blood. This CDR3 reads CASSPGRTYQETQYF. In DNA, the CDR3 is TGTGCCAGCAGCCCGGGACGGACGTACCAAGAGACCCAGTACTTC. The whole variable domain, remainder taken from reference TRBV5-4 and TRBJ2-5, is ETGVTQSPTHLIKTRGQQVTLRCSSQSGHNTVSWYQQALGQGPQFIFQYYREEENGRGNFPPRFSGLQFPNYSSELNVNALELDDSALYLCASSPGRTYQETQYFGPGTRLLVL.